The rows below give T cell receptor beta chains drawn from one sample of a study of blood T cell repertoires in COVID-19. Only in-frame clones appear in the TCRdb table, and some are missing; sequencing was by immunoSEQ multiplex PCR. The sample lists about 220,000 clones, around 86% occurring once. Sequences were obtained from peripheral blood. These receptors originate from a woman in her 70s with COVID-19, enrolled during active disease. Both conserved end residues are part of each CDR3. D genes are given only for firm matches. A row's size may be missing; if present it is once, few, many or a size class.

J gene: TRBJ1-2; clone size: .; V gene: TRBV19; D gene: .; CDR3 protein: CASSVDNSNYGYTF; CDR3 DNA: TGTGCCAGTAGTGTGGACAATTCTAACTATGGCTACACCTTC
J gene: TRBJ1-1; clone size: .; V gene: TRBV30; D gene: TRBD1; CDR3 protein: CAWSATDRANAEAFF; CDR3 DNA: TGTGCCTGGAGTGCCACGGACAGGGCCAACGCTGAAGCTTTCTTT
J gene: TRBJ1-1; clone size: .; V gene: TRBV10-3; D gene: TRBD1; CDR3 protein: CATTGVYTEAFF; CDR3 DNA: TGTGCCACCACAGGGGTTTACACTGAAGCTTTCTTT
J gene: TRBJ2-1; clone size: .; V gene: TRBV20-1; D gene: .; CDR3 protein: CSASRRGEQFF; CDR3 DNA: TGCAGTGCCTCTCGGAGGGGCGAGCAGTTCTTC
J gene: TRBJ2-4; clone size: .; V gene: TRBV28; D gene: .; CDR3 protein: CASKGGGSGGNIQYF; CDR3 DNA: TGTGCCAGCAAGGGAGGTGGGAGTGGGGGAAACATTCAGTACTTC
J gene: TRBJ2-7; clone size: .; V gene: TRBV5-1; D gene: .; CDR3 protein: CASSLALGTFYEQYF; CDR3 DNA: TGCGCCAGCAGCTTGGCCTTAGGGACTTTTTACGAGCAGTACTTC
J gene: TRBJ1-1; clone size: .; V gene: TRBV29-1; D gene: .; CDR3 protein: CSGAGGFSAEAFF; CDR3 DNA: TGCAGCGGCGCAGGAGGTTTTTCGGCTGAAGCTTTCTTT
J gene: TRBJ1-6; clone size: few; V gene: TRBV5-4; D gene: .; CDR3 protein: CASSPTVSSYNSPLHF; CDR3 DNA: TGTGCCAGCAGCCCGACAGTGAGCTCCTATAATTCACCCCTCCACTTT
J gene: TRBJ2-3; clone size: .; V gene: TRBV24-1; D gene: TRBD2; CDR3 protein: CATSIRSGRATDTQYF; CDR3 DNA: TGTGCCACCAGTATCAGAAGCGGGAGGGCCACAGATACGCAGTATTTT
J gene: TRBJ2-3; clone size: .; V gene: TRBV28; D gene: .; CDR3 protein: CASNLQGLNTQYF; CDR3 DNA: TGTGCCAGCAACCTACAGGGACTAAATACGCAGTATTTT
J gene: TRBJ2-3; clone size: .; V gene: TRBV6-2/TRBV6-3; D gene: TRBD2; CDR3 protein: CASSPHSGTSTDTQYF; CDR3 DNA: TGTGCCAGCAGCCCCCATAGCGGGACTAGCACAGATACGCAGTATTTT
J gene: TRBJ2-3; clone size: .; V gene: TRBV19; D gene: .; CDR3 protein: CASSIEFSVGGAAGTDTQYF; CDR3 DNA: TGTGCCAGTAGTATAGAGTTCTCGGTGGGGGGTGCCGCCGGCACAGATACGCAGTATTTT
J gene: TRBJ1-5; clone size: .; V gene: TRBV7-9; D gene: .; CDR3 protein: CASSPLGMGGNQPQHF; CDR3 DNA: TGTGCCAGCAGCCCCCTAGGAATGGGAGGCAATCAGCCCCAGCATTTT
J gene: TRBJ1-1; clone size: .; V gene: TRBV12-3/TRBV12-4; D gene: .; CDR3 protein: CASRSHGTEAFF; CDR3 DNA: TGTGCCAGCAGATCCCACGGGACTGAAGCTTTCTTT
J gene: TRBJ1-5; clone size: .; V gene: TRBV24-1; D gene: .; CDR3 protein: CATSVKGNQPQHF; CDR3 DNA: TGTGCCACCAGTGTAAAGGGGAATCAGCCCCAGCATTTT
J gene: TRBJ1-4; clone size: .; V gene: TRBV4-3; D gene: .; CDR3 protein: CASSQDIAASNEKLFF; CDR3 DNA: TGCGCCAGCAGCCAAGATATAGCTGCTTCTAATGAAAAACTGTTTTTT
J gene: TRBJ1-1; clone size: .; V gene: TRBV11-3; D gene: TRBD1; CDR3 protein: CASSSGQGREAFF; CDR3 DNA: TGTGCCAGCAGCTCGGGACAGGGACGTGAAGCTTTCTTT
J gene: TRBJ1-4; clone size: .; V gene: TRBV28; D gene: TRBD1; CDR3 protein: CASRPGTARTNEKLFF; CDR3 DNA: TGTGCCAGCAGACCTGGGACAGCCAGAACTAATGAAAAACTGTTTTTT
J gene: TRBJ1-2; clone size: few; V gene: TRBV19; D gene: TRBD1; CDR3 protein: CASTADRGYGYTF; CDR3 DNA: TGTGCCAGTACCGCAGACAGGGGGTATGGCTACACCTTC
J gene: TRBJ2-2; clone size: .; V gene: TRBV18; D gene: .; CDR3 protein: CASSPKPHRARASNTGELFF; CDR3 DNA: TGTGCCAGCTCACCCAAGCCGCACAGGGCAAGAGCATCGAACACCGGGGAGCTGTTTTTT
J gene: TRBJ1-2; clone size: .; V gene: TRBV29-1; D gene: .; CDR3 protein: CSVAGDYGYTF; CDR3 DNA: TGCAGCGTTGCCGGGGACTATGGCTACACCTTC
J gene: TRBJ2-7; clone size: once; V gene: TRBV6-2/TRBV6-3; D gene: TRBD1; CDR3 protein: CASSTPGQGLWFQYF; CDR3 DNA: TGTGCCAGCAGCACTCCGGGACAGGGGCTTTGGTTCCAGTACTTC
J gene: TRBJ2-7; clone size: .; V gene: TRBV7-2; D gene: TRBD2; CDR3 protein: CASSSVAGGPYEQYF; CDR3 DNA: TGTGCCAGCAGCTCCGTAGCGGGAGGGCCGTACGAGCAGTACTTC
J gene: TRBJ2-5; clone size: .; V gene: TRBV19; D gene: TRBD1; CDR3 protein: CASGQGKKTQYF; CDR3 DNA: TGTGCCAGCGGACAGGGCAAGAAGACCCAGTACTTC
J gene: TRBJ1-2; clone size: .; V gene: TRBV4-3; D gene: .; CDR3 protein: CASSQIGEGRHYGYTF; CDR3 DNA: TGCGCCAGCAGCCAAATCGGGGAGGGGCGACACTATGGCTACACCTTC
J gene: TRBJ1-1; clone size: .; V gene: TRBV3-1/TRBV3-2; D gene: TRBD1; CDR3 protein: CASSLRGSRTEAFF; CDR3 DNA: TGTGCCAGCAGCCTCAGGGGGTCGCGCACTGAAGCTTTCTTT
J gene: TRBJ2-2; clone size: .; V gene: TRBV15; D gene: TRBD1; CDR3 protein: CATSTPTGAVTGELFF; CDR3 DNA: TGTGCCACCAGCACCCCGACAGGGGCCGTCACCGGGGAGCTGTTTTTT
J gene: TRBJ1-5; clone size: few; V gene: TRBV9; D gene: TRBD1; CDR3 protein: CASSVGGQGTGPQHF; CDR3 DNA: TGTGCCAGCAGCGTAGGGGGACAGGGGACCGGGCCCCAGCATTTT
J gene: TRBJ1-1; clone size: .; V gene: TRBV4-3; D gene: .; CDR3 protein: CASSQDRVNTEAFF; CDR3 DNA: TGCGCCAGCAGCCAAGATCGGGTGAACACTGAAGCTTTCTTT
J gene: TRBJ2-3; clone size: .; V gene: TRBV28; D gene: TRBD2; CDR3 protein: CASSPWDYFSTDTQYF; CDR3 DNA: TGTGCCAGCAGTCCTTGGGACTACTTTTCCACAGATACGCAGTATTTT
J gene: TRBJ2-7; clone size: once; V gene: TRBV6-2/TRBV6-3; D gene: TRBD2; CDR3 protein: CASSYSIAGGSYEQYF; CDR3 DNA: TGTGCCAGCAGTTACTCGATAGCGGGGGGCTCCTACGAGCAGTACTTC
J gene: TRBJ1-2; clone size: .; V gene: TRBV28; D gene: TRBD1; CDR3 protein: CASSYYRGANYGYTF; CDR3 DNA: TGTGCCAGCAGTTACTACAGGGGGGCTAACTATGGCTACACCTTC
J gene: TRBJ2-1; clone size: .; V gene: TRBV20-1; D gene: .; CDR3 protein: CSASWQSEQFF; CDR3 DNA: TGCAGTGCTAGTTGGCAATCCGAGCAGTTCTTC
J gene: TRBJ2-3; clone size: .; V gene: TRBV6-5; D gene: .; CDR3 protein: CASTGGKIADTQYF; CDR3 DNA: TGTGCCAGCACTGGCGGGAAAATAGCAGATACGCAGTATTTT
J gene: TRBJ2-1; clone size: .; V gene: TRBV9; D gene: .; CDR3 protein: CASSERVGGTYNEQFF; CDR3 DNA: TGTGCCAGCAGCGAGAGGGTGGGCGGGACCTACAATGAGCAGTTCTTC
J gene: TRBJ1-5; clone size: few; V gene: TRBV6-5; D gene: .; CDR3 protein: CASSPWGGRQPQHF; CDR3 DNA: TGTGCCAGCAGTCCCTGGGGGGGGCGACAGCCCCAGCATTTT